This TCR beta chain is from a study of control samples from healthy donors and cancer patients (TCRdb year 2020). A note on this clone: Its antigen specificity is not known. Base-call qualities are not available, and no considerably larger clone is one nucleotide away.

The V and J ends are trimmed by 0 bases and 3 bases, leaving 7 bases between them. From a lookup of the germline V gene, CDR1 and CDR2 are KGHSH and LQKENI. The CDR3 spans 14 residues, from the cysteine through the phenylalanine. Left in the record is the CDR3 DNA by itself, 42 bases read in frame from the first base. Library preparation used the immunoSEQ multiplex PCR assay. Drawn from immuneACCESS, this table holds only the in-frame rearrangements with V and J called that TCRdb kept. Clones are partly lost; checked studies trace under half to an unresolved V gene and leave the rest unexplained. This sample comprises about 98,000 clones, approximately 78% of them detected only once. About 2% of the sample is taken by the ten largest.

This receptor was obtained from a man aged 55-75 years in good health. Specimen: blood. The chain links TRBV18 with TRBJ2-3; the D gene is not confidently resolved. The CDR3 protein is CASSPPAGTDTQYF. The DNA reads as follows: TGTGCCAGCTCACCACCAGCTGGAACAGATACGCAGTATTTT. Supplemented by the reference TRBV18 and TRBJ2-3 proteins around the CDR3, the complete variable domain is NAGVMQNPRHLVRRRGQEARLRCSPMKGHSHVYWYRQLPEEGLKFMVYLQKENIIDESGMPKERFSAEFPKEGPSILRIQQVVRGDSAAYFCASSPPAGTDTQYFGPGTRLTVL.